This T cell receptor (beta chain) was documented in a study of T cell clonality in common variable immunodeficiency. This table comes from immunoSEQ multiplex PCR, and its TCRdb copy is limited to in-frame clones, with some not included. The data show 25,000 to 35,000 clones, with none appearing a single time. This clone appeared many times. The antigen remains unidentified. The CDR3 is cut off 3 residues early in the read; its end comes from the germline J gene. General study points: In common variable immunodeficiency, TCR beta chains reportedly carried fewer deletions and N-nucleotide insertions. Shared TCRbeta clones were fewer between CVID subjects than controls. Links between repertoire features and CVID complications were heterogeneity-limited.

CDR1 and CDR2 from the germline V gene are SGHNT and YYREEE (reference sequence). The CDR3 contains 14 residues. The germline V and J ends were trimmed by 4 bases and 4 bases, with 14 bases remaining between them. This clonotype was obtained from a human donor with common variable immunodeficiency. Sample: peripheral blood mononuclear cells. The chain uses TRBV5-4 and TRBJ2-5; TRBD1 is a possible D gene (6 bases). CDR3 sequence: CASSPRRGGETQYF. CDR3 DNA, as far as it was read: TGTGCCAGCAGCCCTAGGCGAGGGGGAGAGACC. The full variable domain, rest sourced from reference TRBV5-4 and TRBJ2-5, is ETGVTQSPTHLIKTRGQQVTLRCSSQSGHNTVSWYQQALGQGPQFIFQYYREEENGRGNFPPRFSGLQFPNYSSELNVNALELDDSALYLCASSPRRGGETQYFGPGTRLLVL.